The 28 T cell receptor beta chains below were found in one sample sequenced in a study of blood T cell repertoires in COVID-19. Sequenced by immunoSEQ multiplex PCR; TCRdb stores in-frame clones only, minus some. The sample shows over 400,000 clones, approximately 91% of them seen only once. Sequencing used PBMCs or T cells enriched from blood (not recorded which). The receptor source for this set is a woman in her sixties or seventies who had recovered from COVID-19.

The chain couples TRBV30 to TRBJ2-7; 10 positions match TRBD1. CDR1 is GTSNPN and CDR2 is SVGIG in the germline V gene (reference sequence). This CDR3 is 13 amino acids long. V shed 3 bases, J shed 9 bases, and the junction held 8 bases outside the gene matches. DNA of the CDR3: TGTGCCTGGAGCATGACAGGGGGCGTCGGGCAGTACGTC. Protein: CAWSMTGGVGQYV.

This chain joins TRBV24-1 and TRBJ1-5, with TRBD1 identical over 8 bases. CDR3 length: 16 residues. Germline assignment: CDR1 KGHDR and CDR2 SFDVKD. The J segment lost 6 bases and the V segment lost 4 bases, leaving 10 bases of the junction unmatched. CDR3 nucleotide sequence: TGTGCCACCAGTGAGGCCACAGGGGGACCAAGTCAGCCCCAGCATTTT. Translated: CATSEATGGPSQPQHF.

This chain uses TRBV15 with TRBJ2-2, with TRBD1 identical over 12 bases. Trimming took 3 bases from V and 5 from J; bases not matched to a gene: 4. The CDR3 spans 16 residues. From germline, CDR1 is LNHNV and CDR2 YYDKDF (reference sequence). CDR3 sequence: CATSRGQGAGTGELFF. CDR3 coding DNA: TGTGCCACCAGCAGGGGACAGGGGGCGGGGACCGGGGAGCTGTTTTTT.

The rearrangement joins TRBV5-1 to TRBJ2-3; D unclear. This CDR3 comprises 15 residues. Germline V lookup: CDR1 SGHRS, CDR2 YFSETQ. Trimming removed 1 base at V and 2 bases at J, with 11 bases between. The CDR3 bases are TGCGCCAGCAGCTTGCCCCAGGCAGACACAGATACGCAGTATTTT. Translated, it gives CASSLPQADTDTQYF.

The chain links TRBV5-1 to TRBJ1-1; D not resolved. Germline V gene data show CDR1 as SGHRS and CDR2 as YFSETQ. V dropped 5 bases and J dropped 6 bases, with 8 bases sitting between them. This CDR3 contains 11 residues. CDR3: CASRESAEAFF. The CDR3 DNA reads TGCGCCAGCAGAGAATCGGCTGAAGCTTTCTTT.

The V call is TRBV5-1, the J call TRBJ2-1, with TRBD2 identical over 15 bases. Trimming removed 3 bases from V and 0 bases from J; junction bases left unmatched: 7. This CDR3 is 19 amino acids long. Germline loops: CDR1 SGHRS, CDR2 YFSETQ. The CDR3 spells CASSSGLAGGPVSYNEQFF. The CDR3 region has the DNA TGCGCCAGCAGCTCCGGACTAGCGGGGGGGCCAGTCTCCTACAATGAGCAGTTCTTC.

DNA of the CDR3: TGTGCCAGCAGCTCCCCCTCACTAGCGGGGGGCTTCCAAGAGACCCAGTACTTC. It encodes CASSSPSLAGGFQETQYF. The chain couples TRBV7-8 to TRBJ2-5; TRBD2 matches 12 bases. The CDR3 contains 18 residues. V lost 4 bases to trimming and J lost 1 base; unmatched junction nucleotides: 10. CDR1 is SGHVS and CDR2 is FQNEAQ in the germline V gene. Based on the CDR3 plus reference TRBV7-8 and TRBJ2-5, the full variable domain is GAGVSQSPRYKVAKRGQDVALRCDPISGHVSLFWYQQALGQGPEFLTYFQNEAQLDKSGLPSDRFFAERPEGSVSTLKIQRTQQEDSAVYLCASSSPSLAGGFQETQYFGPGTRLLVL.

Concerning this clone itself: Other nucleotide sequences from this sample produce the same CDR3. The rearrangement links TRBV5-1 to TRBJ2-7, with 8 bases matching TRBD2. Trimming at V came to 0 bases and at J to 2 bases, leaving 4 bases not matched to a gene. Germline-derived CDR1 and CDR2 are SGHRS and YFSETQ. This CDR3 is built from 15 residues. The chain's CDR3 is CASSLGGTSPYEQYF. CDR3 nucleotides: TGCGCCAGCAGCTTGGGGGGGACTAGTCCCTACGAGCAGTACTTC.

The rearrangement uses TRBV5-1 and TRBJ2-1; TRBD2 is a possible D gene (6 bases). This CDR3 has 15 amino acids. The V gene's germline CDR1 is SGHRS and CDR2 YFSETQ. Trimming removed 2 bases from V and 0 bases from J, with 9 bases in between. CDR3 protein: CASSLLADSYNEQFF. The DNA of the CDR3 is TGCGCCAGCAGCTTACTAGCAGACTCCTACAATGAGCAGTTCTTC.

The V gene is TRBV5-1, the J gene TRBJ1-2, with D maybe TRBD1 (6 bases). Germline V CDR1 and CDR2: SGHRS, YFSETQ. Trimming stripped 4 bases from V and 10 bases from J, with 23 bases between. This CDR3 contains 15 residues. The CDR3 sequence is CASSPESGTPSDYTF. The CDR3 DNA is TGCGCCAGCAGCCCGGAATCTGGGACACCCAGCGACTACACCTTC.

This chain connects TRBV25-1 to TRBJ1-4; weak D call: TRBD1 (6 bases). Germline V gene data show CDR1 as MGHDK and CDR2 as SYGVNS. Deletions cut 7 bases from V and 1 base from J, with 7 bases between. The CDR3 spans 13 residues. DNA for the CDR3: TGTGCCAGCACGGGACAAACTAATGAAAAACTGTTTTTT. Its protein product is CASTGQTNEKLFF.

This clone is a singleton in its sample. The CDR3 nucleotides are TGTGCCAGCAGCTTAGGACAGATGATCCAAGAGACCCAGTACTTC. Protein: CASSLGQMIQETQYF. This rearrangement joins TRBV11-2 to TRBJ2-5; tentative D call: TRBD1 (5 bases). The CDR3 is 15 amino acids. CDR1 is SGHAT and CDR2 is FQNNGV in the germline V gene. Trimming took off 1 base at V and 1 base at J, with 10 bases between the two ends.

This clone was observed a single time. The CDR3, as DNA: TGTGCCAGTAGTATAGTTGCGGATCGACCCCAGCATTTT. Translation gives CASSIVADRPQHF. The V gene is TRBV19, the J gene TRBJ1-5; no firm D call. The germline V and J ends were trimmed by 1 base and 10 bases, with 11 bases remaining between them. The CDR3 consists of 13 residues. The germline gives CDR1 LNHDA, CDR2 SQIVND (reference sequence). The variable domain in full, completed from reference TRBV19 and TRBJ1-5, reads DGGITQSPKYLFRKEGQNVTLSCEQNLNHDAMYWYRQDPGQGLRLIYYSQIVNDFQKGDIAEGYSVSREKKESFPLTVTSAQKNPTAFYLCASSIVADRPQHFGDGTRLSIL.

V gene TRBV27 combines with J gene TRBJ1-3; D is uncertain. CDR3 length: 15 amino acids. CDR1 is MNHEY and CDR2 is SMNVEV in the germline V gene (reference sequence). V dropped 3 bases and J dropped 1 base, with 10 bases sitting between them. The CDR3: CASSFSTGSGNTIYF. The CDR3 DNA sequence: TGTGCCAGCAGTTTCTCGACGGGGTCTGGAAACACCATATATTTT.

The chain links TRBV11-3 to TRBJ1-1; D call uncertain. CDR1 SGHNT and CDR2 YENEEA come from the germline V gene. This CDR3 has 12 amino acids. With 2 bases removed from V and 1 base from J, the gap between germline ends came to 2 bases. The CDR3 loop is CASSLQNTEAFF. In nucleotides, the CDR3 is TGTGCCAGCAGCTTACAGAACACTGAAGCTTTCTTT.

The V call is TRBV18, the J call TRBJ1-6; the D gene is possibly TRBD1 (5 bases). Germline V gene sequence: CDR1 KGHSH, CDR2 LQKENI. With 2 bases removed from V and 3 bases from J, the gap between germline ends came to 5 bases. This CDR3 comprises 14 residues. CDR3 region: CASSPDSYNSPLHF. The CDR3 DNA reads as TGTGCCAGCTCACCAGACAGCTATAATTCACCCCTCCACTTT.

V gene TRBV5-8 combines with J gene TRBJ1-5; 9 bases match TRBD1. The germline V gene has CDR1 SGHTS and CDR2 YDEGEE. V lost 0 bases, J lost 4 bases, and 2 bases stayed unmatched. There are 15 residues in the CDR3. The CDR3 coding sequence is TGTGCCAGCAGCTTGGCCGGGACAGGGAATCAGCCCCAGCATTTT. Residues: CASSLAGTGNQPQHF.

V and J are TRBV10-3 and TRBJ2-2, with D unresolved. CDR1 is ENHRY and CDR2 is SYGVKD in the germline V gene. The V end lost 2 bases, the J end lost 8 bases, and 9 bases lay between the germline ends. The CDR3 runs to 13 residues. The CDR3 sequence: CAISEGLGGELFF. CDR3 DNA: TGTGCCATCAGTGAGGGTCTAGGTGGGGAGCTGTTTTTT.

The CDR3 region has the DNA TGTGCCAGCACCAAGGAGGGGTCATGGCAGCCCCAGCATTTT. Protein: CASTKEGSWQPQHF. The chain couples TRBV6-4 to TRBJ1-5; D perhaps matches TRBD1 (5 bases). The germline gives CDR1 MRHNA, CDR2 SNTAGT. The CDR3 spans 14 residues. The germline V and J ends were trimmed by 7 bases and 7 bases, with 17 bases remaining between them.

This clone has a handful of counts. The V gene is TRBV15, the J gene TRBJ1-2, with 9 bases identical to TRBD1. The CDR3 loop spans 17 amino acids. V dropped 0 bases and J dropped 0; count of bases not matched to a gene: 5. Germline V lookup: CDR1 LNHNV, CDR2 YYDKDF (reference sequence). In DNA form, the CDR3 reads TGTGCCACCAGCAGAGATATAGGGACAGGGACTAACTATGGCTACACCTTC. It codes for CATSRDIGTGTNYGYTF.

This clone was seen a few times. This chain uses TRBV1 with TRBJ2-7; the table names TRBD2, a call not compared with the DNA. TRBV1 is an annotated pseudogene. CDR3 length equals 15 residues. The CDR3 DNA follows: TGCACCAGCAGCCAAACTAGCGGGGGGCCCTACGAGCAGTACGTC. Amino acids: CTSSQTSGGPYEQYV.

This clone was observed once. The chain combines TRBV6-5 with TRBJ1-2, with TRBD1 matching 8 bases. Germline V gene sequence: CDR1 MNHEY, CDR2 SVGAGI. Losses at the gene ends were 4 bases for V and 7 bases for J; bases not matched to a gene: 2. This CDR3 is 12 amino acids long. In DNA, the CDR3 is TGTGCCAGCAGTTTCACAGGGGGTGGCTACACCTTC. It encodes CASSFTGGGYTF.

The V gene is TRBV5-1, the J gene TRBJ2-3; 13 bases map to TRBD2. CDR1 and CDR2 from the germline V gene are SGHRS and YFSETQ. J lost 5 bases, V lost 5 bases, and 14 bases had no gene match. The CDR3 spans 18 residues. The CDR3 region has the DNA TGCGCCAGCAGGCAAGCCCCACTAGCGGGGGGGCTGAGAGATACGCAGTATTTT. It translates to CASRQAPLAGGLRDTQYF.

The chain uses TRBV25-1 and TRBJ1-1; weak D call: TRBD1 (6 bases). Trimming cost V 1 base and J 0 bases, with 15 bases left between them. The CDR3 is made up of 17 amino acids. The germline gives CDR1 MGHDK, CDR2 SYGVNS. The CDR3: CASSESLTGTMNTEAFF. Here the CDR3 DNA reads TGTGCCAGCAGTGAATCTCTTACCGGGACAATGAACACTGAAGCTTTCTTT.

The chain joins TRBV7-2 to TRBJ1-1; D gene unclear. This CDR3 is 14 amino acids long. The ends were cut back, 5 bases at V and 5 bases at J, with 15 bases in the middle. Germline V gene lookup returns CDR1 SGHTA and CDR2 FQGNSA. The chain's CDR3 is CASSQGAARTEAFF. CDR3 DNA: TGTGCCAGCAGCCAAGGAGCGGCAAGGACTGAAGCTTTCTTT.

V and J are TRBV10-3 and TRBJ2-7; a possible D gene is TRBD1 (5 bases). Trimming pared 0 bases from V and 2 bases from J, leaving 8 bases between. The CDR3 consists of 14 residues. In germline, CDR1 is ENHRY, CDR2 SYGVKD. CDR3 in amino acids: CAISESRGTYEQYF. The DNA of the CDR3 is TGTGCCATCAGTGAGTCTAGGGGAACCTACGAGCAGTACTTC.

The genes are TRBV7-9 and TRBJ1-6; 8 bases match TRBD1. The CDR3 spans 15 residues. V was pared by 6 bases and J by 6 bases, with 7 bases of the junction left unmatched. Germline V gene data show CDR1 as SEHNR and CDR2 as FQNEAQ (reference sequence). CDR3 nucleotides: TGTGCCAGCAGTCGAACACAGGGGGGTAATTCACCCCTCCACTTT. Translation: CASSRTQGGNSPLHF.

The rearrangement links TRBV24-1 to TRBJ2-3, with D perhaps matching TRBD2 (6 bases). Trimming left V 7 bases short and J 11 bases short, with 12 bases between. This CDR3 has 11 residues. Germline loops: CDR1 KGHDR, CDR2 SFDVKD. The CDR3 region is CATSTGVEQYF. CDR3 coding DNA: TGTGCCACCAGCACGGGGGTAGAGCAGTATTTT.